This is a list of T cell receptor beta chains from one sample in a study of blood T cell repertoires in COVID-19. TCRdb keeps only in-frame clones here, not all; method: immunoSEQ multiplex PCR. Of hundreds of thousands of clones in the sample, 85% to 90% were seen once. Material: peripheral blood. These receptors originate from a woman in her thirties or forties who had recovered from COVID-19. CDR3s include the opening cysteine and the closing phenylalanine or tryptophan. D genes are given only for firm matches. Size is stated for part of the rows, as once, few or many counts, or as a class when the clone is expanded.

NA,few,TRBV28,TRBJ1-2,CASSSRGPEGYTF,TGTGCCAGCAGTTCCAGGGGCCCGGAGGGCTACACCTTC
NA,once,TRBV6-2/TRBV6-3,TRBJ2-1,CASSYIGGPSHDEQFF,TGTGCCAGCAGTTACATAGGGGGACCAAGTCACGATGAGCAGTTCTTC
NA,NA,TRBV14,TRBJ2-5,CASSQVGIKTQYF,TGTGCCAGCAGCCAAGTGGGCATAAAGACCCAGTACTTC
NA,NA,TRBV7-2,TRBJ1-5,CASSLMIQRQPQHF,TGTGCCAGCAGCTTAATGATCCAGCGCCAGCCCCAGCATTTT
NA,NA,TRBV6-6,TRBJ2-7,CASSPSVPSGAYEQYF,TGTGCCAGCAGTCCCTCAGTCCCCTCGGGGGCCTACGAGCAGTACTTC
TRBD2,once,TRBV3-1/TRBV3-2,TRBJ2-3,CASSPTSGRTDTQYF,TGTGCCAGCAGCCCTACTAGCGGGCGGACAGATACGCAGTATTTT
NA,NA,TRBV16,TRBJ1-1,CASSQNRHTEAFF,TGTGCCAGCAGCCAAAACAGGCACACTGAAGCTTTCTTT
NA,NA,TRBV9,TRBJ1-4,CASSPTQWGANEKLFF,TGTGCCAGCAGCCCAACACAGTGGGGGGCTAATGAAAAACTGTTTTTT
NA,NA,TRBV18,TRBJ2-4,CASSGGADIQYF,TGTGCCAGCTCAGGGGGCGCGGACATTCAGTACTTC
TRBD1,NA,TRBV30,TRBJ2-2,CAWSPGTGNTGELFF,TGTGCCTGGAGCCCAGGGACAGGGAACACCGGGGAGCTGTTTTTT
NA,NA,TRBV6-1,TRBJ1-2,CASSEIPGGDYGYTF,TGTGCCAGCAGTGAGATCCCGGGAGGTGACTATGGCTACACCTTC
TRBD2,NA,TRBV4-1,TRBJ2-2,CASSQAGGGNTGELFF,TGCGCCAGCAGCCAAGCCGGCGGGGGGAACACCGGGGAGCTGTTTTTT
TRBD1,NA,TRBV24-1,TRBJ1-2,CATSEADRRDYGYTF,TGTGCCACCAGTGAAGCGGACAGGAGGGACTATGGCTACACCTTC
NA,once,TRBV10-3,TRBJ1-1,CAISPGQNTEAFF,TGTGCCATCAGCCCCGGACAAAACACTGAAGCTTTCTTT
TRBD1,NA,TRBV6-2/TRBV6-3,TRBJ2-3,CASSNRGATRKGDTQYF,TGTGCCAGCAGCAACAGGGGGGCCACGAGGAAGGGAGATACGCAGTATTTT
TRBD1,NA,TRBV5-4,TRBJ1-1,CASSLARKDRRNTEAFF,TGTGCCAGCAGCTTGGCCCGAAAGGACAGGAGGAACACTGAAGCTTTCTTT
TRBD1,once,TRBV18,TRBJ2-5,CASSRGQQETQYF,TGTGCCAGCTCCCGGGGACAGCAAGAGACCCAGTACTTC
TRBD2,NA,TRBV7-3,TRBJ2-1,CASSSPGLAGGRPYNEQFF,TGTGCCAGCAGCTCCCCGGGACTAGCGGGAGGGCGACCTTACAATGAGCAGTTCTTC
TRBD1,NA,TRBV11-2,TRBJ1-4,CASSPGTANEKLFF,TGTGCCAGCAGCCCCGGGACAGCTAATGAAAAACTGTTTTTT
NA,NA,TRBV27,TRBJ1-6,CASRQGIWNSPLHF,TGTGCCAGCAGACAGGGAATTTGGAATTCACCCCTCCACTTT
NA,NA,TRBV2,TRBJ2-5,CASSEAELRGETQYF,TGTGCCAGCAGTGAGGCTGAACTGAGGGGGGAGACCCAGTACTTC
NA,NA,TRBV7-2,TRBJ2-5,CASSPRASLQETQYF,TGTGCCAGCAGCCCCCGGGCTAGCCTCCAAGAGACCCAGTACTTC
TRBD1,few,TRBV2,TRBJ1-5,CASSHRTGNQPQHF,TGTGCCAGCAGCCACCGGACAGGGAATCAGCCCCAGCATTTT
TRBD1,NA,TRBV7-3,TRBJ1-1,CASSAKGGQGTRMNTEAFF,TGTGCCAGCAGCGCGAAGGGAGGACAGGGAACAAGAATGAACACTGAAGCTTTCTTT
NA,NA,TRBV24-1,TRBJ2-5,CATSDSGQRQETQYF,TGTGCCACCAGTGATTCCGGACAGCGCCAAGAGACCCAGTACTTC
NA,NA,TRBV27,TRBJ1-1,CASSFRRGNTEAFF,TGTGCCAGCAGTTTTCGTCGGGGGAACACTGAAGCTTTCTTT
NA,once,TRBV27,TRBJ2-7,CASSLVGAGYEQYF,TGTGCCAGCAGTTTAGTGGGGGCGGGCTACGAGCAGTACTTC
NA,NA,TRBV18,TRBJ1-1,CASSPNGAAEAFF,TGTGCCAGCTCCCCGAATGGGGCGGCTGAAGCTTTCTTT
NA,NA,TRBV12-3/TRBV12-4,TRBJ1-6,CASSPWANSPLHF,TGTGCCAGCAGCCCTTGGGCAAATTCACCCCTCCACTTT
NA,once,TRBV7-9,TRBJ2-1,CASSLDGGSYNEQFF,TGTGCCAGCAGCTTAGACGGGGGCTCCTACAATGAGCAGTTCTTC
NA,NA,TRBV12-3/TRBV12-4,TRBJ1-4,CASTQGGEKLFF,TGTGCCAGCACCCAAGGGGGTGAAAAACTGTTTTTT
NA,NA,TRBV6-5,TRBJ2-1,CASSPGGWEQFF,TGTGCCAGCAGCCCAGGGGGGTGGGAGCAGTTCTTC
NA,NA,TRBV4-2,TRBJ1-3,CASSQGDSSGNTIYF,TGTGCCAGCAGCCAAGGAGACAGCTCTGGAAACACCATATATTTT
NA,NA,TRBV7-2,TRBJ2-2,CASSLAWARAGELFF,TGTGCCAGCAGCTTAGCGTGGGCCAGAGCCGGGGAGCTGTTTTTT
NA,NA,TRBV9,TRBJ2-5,CASSVGVAEETQYF,TGTGCCAGCAGCGTAGGGGTAGCGGAAGAGACCCAGTACTTC
TRBD1,few,TRBV19,TRBJ1-2,CASRVGQGAYYGYTF,TGTGCCAGTAGGGTGGGACAGGGGGCTTACTATGGCTACACCTTC
NA,NA,TRBV2,TRBJ2-7,CAITTGITYEQYF,TGTGCCATCACCACAGGGATTACCTACGAGCAGTACTTC
NA,once,TRBV30,TRBJ1-5,CACTSGRDQPQHF,TGTGCCTGCACATCAGGGAGGGATCAGCCCCAGCATTTT
NA,NA,TRBV27,TRBJ1-1,CASSLGGDTEAFF,TGTGCCAGCAGTTTAGGGGGGGACACTGAAGCTTTCTTT
NA,NA,TRBV4-1,TRBJ2-5,CASSQGVGSSIETQYF,TGCGCCAGCAGCCAAGGGGTCGGGAGTTCGATTGAGACCCAGTACTTC
NA,once,TRBV30,TRBJ1-1,CAWFNRVRGTEAFF,TGTGCCTGGTTCAACAGGGTCAGGGGCACTGAAGCTTTCTTT
TRBD2,NA,TRBV30,TRBJ2-3,CAWSGGLAGGPVDTQYF,TGTGCCTGGAGCGGCGGACTAGCGGGAGGGCCGGTAGATACGCAGTATTTT
NA,NA,TRBV4-1,TRBJ2-7,CASSHPGLGGYEQYF,TGCGCCAGCAGCCACCCAGGGCTAGGAGGGTACGAGCAGTACTTC
TRBD2,NA,TRBV13,TRBJ2-1,CASSQGTSLGYNEQFF,TGTGCCAGCAGCCAAGGGACTAGCCTAGGCTACAATGAGCAGTTCTTC
TRBD2,NA,TRBV13,TRBJ2-5,CASSSGLAGGRQETQYF,TGTGCCAGCAGCTCGGGACTAGCGGGAGGGCGCCAAGAGACCCAGTACTTC
NA,once,TRBV27,TRBJ1-6,CASSRGTEDSPLHF,TGTGCCAGCAGTCGGGGGACGGAAGATTCACCCCTCCACTTT
TRBD2,NA,TRBV25-1,TRBJ2-3,CASTGSGRGGTQYF,TGTGCCAGCACGGGGAGCGGGAGAGGGGGTACGCAGTATTTT
NA,NA,TRBV7-2,TRBJ2-3,CASSLGPDTQYF,TGTGCCAGCAGCTTAGGGCCAGATACGCAGTATTTT
TRBD1,NA,TRBV4-1,TRBJ1-2,CASSQGAGQGLYGYTF,TGCGCCAGCAGCCAAGGGGCGGGACAGGGCCTCTATGGCTACACCTTC
TRBD2,NA,TRBV6-2/TRBV6-3,TRBJ2-5,CASTPRGGLAGETQYF,TGTGCCAGCACCCCGAGGGGAGGACTAGCGGGGGAGACCCAGTACTTC
TRBD1,NA,TRBV5-1,TRBJ2-1,CASSLGVRQGPYYNEQFF,TGCGCCAGCAGCTTGGGGGTCCGACAGGGGCCCTACTACAATGAGCAGTTCTTC
NA,NA,TRBV5-4,TRBJ2-5,CASSPPGQETQYF,TGTGCCAGCAGCCCCCCGGGGCAAGAGACCCAGTACTTC
NA,NA,TRBV11-1,TRBJ2-7,CASSPTGAYEQYF,TGTGCCAGCAGCCCGACCGGGGCCTACGAGCAGTACTTC
NA,NA,TRBV27,TRBJ1-6,CASSLGLENSPLHF,TGTGCCAGCAGTTTGGGGCTGGAGAATTCACCCCTCCACTTT
TRBD1,NA,TRBV19,TRBJ1-5,CASSSQGAPGNQPQHF,TGTGCCAGTAGTTCCCAGGGGGCCCCCGGCAATCAGCCCCAGCATTTT
NA,NA,TRBV4-3,TRBJ1-5,CASSLRAGGGQPQHF,TGCGCCAGCAGCCTCCGGGCGGGGGGCGGTCAGCCCCAGCATTTT
NA,NA,TRBV19,TRBJ1-2,CAARGGRGYTF,TGTGCCGCCCGGGGGGGACGGGGCTACACCTTC
NA,NA,TRBV9,TRBJ2-2,CASSGLVSGELFF,TGTGCCAGCAGCGGGCTAGTGTCCGGGGAGCTGTTTTTT
TRBD2,NA,TRBV7-2,TRBJ2-3,CASSPRLAGVGNPDTQYF,TGTGCCAGCAGCCCCCGACTAGCGGGAGTTGGGAACCCAGATACGCAGTATTTT
NA,NA,TRBV14,TRBJ2-1,CARGQAYPPYNEQFF,TGTGCCAGGGGGCAGGCCTATCCTCCCTACAATGAGCAGTTCTTC